This T cell receptor (beta chain) originates from a study of neurological immune-mediated disorders. Germline lookup yields CDR1 LGHDT and CDR2 YNNKEL (reference sequence). The CDR3 consists of 15 residues. Trimming took off 0 bases at V and 6 bases at J, with 12 bases between the two ends. Regarding the study as a whole: TCR clonal expansion peaked in HTLV-1-associated myelopathy patients and was lowest in multiple sclerosis patients. Association of the multiple sclerosis repertoire cluster with clinical or MRI features was not observed for any feature.

The table lists this clonotype with many counts. Its antigen is not identified. A 10-nucleotide random UMI tagged transcripts in template-switch 5'RACE cDNA synthesis. TCRdb used MiXCR to reprocess the 5' RACE reads, holding one entry per CDR3 protein. Altogether about 95,000 distinct CDR3 sequences are present, around 3.4% being singletons, with the ten largest covering 6%. The clonotype originates from a woman aged 18-30 years with multiple sclerosis. The gene calls are TRBV3-1 and TRBJ1-5; weak D call: TRBD1 (5 bases). The sequenced sample consisted of PBMCs. DNA for the CDR3: TGTGCCAGCAGCCAAGAGGGGGGTTTGAGTCAGCCCCAGCATTTT. Protein product: CASSQEGGLSQPQHF.